The 25 T cell receptor beta chains in this list originate from one sample, sequenced in a study of blood T cell repertoires in COVID-19. Only in-frame clones appear in the TCRdb table, and some are missing; sequencing was by immunoSEQ multiplex PCR. Among 100,000 to 150,000 clones listed, around three quarters were seen once. The sequenced sample consisted of peripheral blood. All receptors derive from a man in his forties with active or convalescent COVID-19.

J is TRBJ1-3 and V is TRBV6-5; 8 bases align to TRBD1. J was trimmed by 0 bases and V by 6 bases; bases with no gene match: 4. In germline, CDR1 is MNHEY, CDR2 SVGAGI. The CDR3 is 15 amino acids. The DNA of the CDR3 is TGTGCCAGCAGGACAGGGGTGGCCTCTGGAAACACCATATATTTT. This gives the protein CASRTGVASGNTIYF.

The V call is TRBV30, the J call TRBJ1-5, with 9 bases that match TRBD1. The CDR3 runs 18 residues. J was trimmed by 4 bases and V by 1 base; bases with no gene match: 14. Germline-derived CDR1 and CDR2 are GTSNPN and SVGIG (reference sequence). CDR3 coding DNA: TGTGCCTGGAGTGCTTCCCGGGACAGGGCTCTAAGGAATCAGCCCCAGCATTTT. Translation: CAWSASRDRALRNQPQHF.

This chain connects TRBV6-5 to TRBJ2-5; no clear D gene. The CDR3 extends over 13 amino acids. The germline CDR1 and CDR2 sequences are MNHEY and SVGAGI. V dropped 7 bases and J dropped 10 bases, with 19 bases sitting between them. As DNA, the CDR3 is TGTGCCAGCAACCAACCACCGTTGGGCGTCCAGTACTTC. Translating it yields CASNQPPLGVQYF.

The chain joins TRBV6-5 to TRBJ1-1; 7 bases align to TRBD1. V was pared by 8 bases and J by 0 bases, with 3 bases of the junction left unmatched. Per germline, CDR1 MNHEY and CDR2 SVGAGI. There are 13 residues in the CDR3. Here the CDR3 DNA reads TGTGCCAGCGGGGACAGTATGAACACTGAAGCTTTCTTT. Protein product: CASGDSMNTEAFF.

This chain connects TRBV19 to TRBJ2-3, with 7 bases fitting TRBD1. V dropped 2 bases and J dropped 2; count of bases not matched to a gene: 13. CDR1 is LNHDA and CDR2 is SQIVND in the germline V gene (reference sequence). The CDR3 covers 18 residues. The CDR3 DNA follows: TGTGCCAGTAGTATAACGGGCCGACAGGGCGTAGCCACAGATACGCAGTATTTT. Translating gives CASSITGRQGVATDTQYF.

V and J are TRBV28 and TRBJ1-5; no firm D call. V was pared by 2 bases and J by 6 bases, with 14 bases between. Germline CDR1 is MDHEN and CDR2 is SYDVKM. The CDR3 length is 15 residues. This chain's CDR3 is CASSLGLGQSQPQHF. The DNA for the CDR3 is TGTGCCAGCAGTTTAGGTCTAGGTCAGTCTCAGCCCCAGCATTTT.

This clone has only one observation. The chain joins TRBV6-5 to TRBJ1-4; D not certain. Germline CDR1 MNHEY, CDR2 SVGAGI. The ends were cut back, 6 bases at V and 4 bases at J, with 15 bases in the middle. The CDR3 has 15 amino acids. The CDR3 reads CASRDHSLLNEKLFF. In DNA form, the CDR3 reads TGTGCCAGCAGAGACCACAGCTTACTTAATGAAAAACTGTTTTTT.

J is TRBJ2-5 and V is TRBV13; perhaps TRBD2 as D (6 bases). CDR1 PRHDT and CDR2 FYEKMQ come from the germline V gene (reference sequence). V lost 5 bases and J lost 5, with 15 bases in between. The CDR3 length is 14 residues. The CDR3 coding sequence is TGTGCCAGCAGCCCCCGGTCTCGGGGGGAGACCCAGTACTTC. Its protein product is CASSPRSRGETQYF. The variable domain in full, with the rest retrieved from reference TRBV13 and TRBJ2-5, is AAGVIQSPRHLIKEKRETATLKCYPIPRHDTVYWYQQGPGQDPQFLISFYEKMQSDKGSIPDRFSAQQFSDYHSELNMSSLELGDSALYFCASSPRSRGETQYFGPGTRLLVL.

The chain has TRBV5-1 and TRBJ2-3; D possibly corresponds to TRBD2 (6 bases). CDR1 is SGHRS and CDR2 is YFSETQ in the germline V gene. This CDR3 is built from 15 residues. The germline V and J ends were trimmed by 0 bases and 3 bases, with 11 bases remaining between them. CDR3 coding DNA: TGCGCCAGCAGCTTGGCCGCGGGGCCGACAGATACGCAGTATTTT. Protein sequence: CASSLAAGPTDTQYF.

The chain employs TRBV18 and TRBJ1-2; D remains ambiguous. The CDR3 is 15 residues long. The V end was cut by 3 bases, the J end by 4 bases, with 15 bases between. Germline CDR1 KGHSH, CDR2 LQKENI. Written as DNA, the CDR3 is TGTGCCAGCTCACCTGAACGAGGGCAGGCCTATGGCTACACCTTC. Amino acids: CASSPERGQAYGYTF.

A remark on this clone: This CDR3 is also generated by other DNA sequences in the sample. V and J are TRBV19 and TRBJ2-2, with D unclear. CDR3 size: 12 residues. With 4 bases removed from V and 5 bases from J, the gap between germline ends came to 5 bases. Germline V gives CDR1 LNHDA, CDR2 SQIVND (reference sequence). In nucleotides, the CDR3 is TGTGCCAGTAGTACCCTGACCGGGGAGCTGTTTTTT. This gives the protein CASSTLTGELFF.

V is TRBV13 and J is TRBJ2-5, with 9 nucleotides matching TRBD2. The CDR3 is made up of 15 amino acids. Germline assignment: CDR1 PRHDT and CDR2 FYEKMQ (reference sequence). Losses at the gene ends were 0 bases for V and 5 bases for J; bases not matched to a gene: 4. The CDR3 sequence: CASSLGAGGGETQYF. DNA for the CDR3: TGTGCCAGCAGCTTAGGAGCGGGGGGAGGTGAGACCCAGTACTTC.

V gene TRBV4-1 combines with J gene TRBJ2-5, with 9 bases that match TRBD2. The germline CDR1 and CDR2 sequences are MGHRA and YSYEKL. There are 15 residues in the CDR3. With 4 bases clipped from V and 4 bases from J, the junction kept 7 bases outside the gene matches. CDR3 DNA: TGCGCCAGCAGCCTAAGCGGGGGGCCCGGAGAGACCCAGTACTTC. Translated, it gives CASSLSGGPGETQYF.

This chain joins TRBV19 and TRBJ2-2; possibly TRBD2 for D (7 bases). Trimming left V 6 bases short and J 5 bases short, with 13 bases between. The CDR3 consists of 14 residues. Germline V CDR1 and CDR2: LNHDA, SQIVND (reference sequence). The CDR3 loop reads CASRKGGATGELFF. CDR3 coding DNA: TGTGCCAGTAGAAAAGGGGGGGCAACCGGGGAGCTGTTTTTT. The full variable domain, in which reference TRBV19 and TRBJ2-2 provide the parts outside the CDR3, is DGGITQSPKYLFRKEGQNVTLSCEQNLNHDAMYWYRQDPGQGLRLIYYSQIVNDFQKGDIAEGYSVSREKKESFPLTVTSAQKNPTAFYLCASRKGGATGELFFGEGSRLTVL.

This clone was counted once. This chain joins TRBV19 and TRBJ2-7; 9 positions agree with TRBD1. V shed 3 bases and J 4 bases; nucleotides not matched to a gene: 4. The CDR3 length is 14 residues. Germline lookup yields CDR1 LNHDA and CDR2 SQIVND (reference sequence). CDR3 sequence reads: CASSMYRGPYEQYF. The CDR3 nucleotides read TGTGCCAGTAGTATGTACAGGGGGCCATACGAGCAGTACTTC.

This rearrangement joins TRBV6-5 to TRBJ1-6, with 9 bases fitting TRBD1. Germline assignment: CDR1 MNHEY and CDR2 SVGAGI. Trimming cost V 6 bases and J 7 bases; bases outside gene matches: 4. There are 14 residues in the CDR3. The CDR3 DNA is TGTGCCAGCAGCCCGGGACAGGGAAATTCACCCCTCCACTTT. Translated, it gives CASSPGQGNSPLHF.

The chain uses TRBV30 and TRBJ2-3, with 7 nucleotides matching TRBD2. This CDR3 is 15 amino acids long. Trimming removed 4 bases from V and 1 base from J; junction bases left unmatched: 8. The germline V gene encodes CDR1 GTSNPN and CDR2 SVGIG (reference sequence). DNA for the CDR3: TGTGCCTGGACCACTGGGAGGGGTGGCACAGATACGCAGTATTTT. Its translation: CAWTTGRGGTDTQYF.

The chain is built from TRBV6-5 and TRBJ2-7; no firm D call. The CDR3 sequence is 15 residues long. V was clipped by 0 bases and J by 0 bases, with 9 bases between them. Per the germline V gene, CDR1 is MNHEY and CDR2 is SVGAGI. The CDR3 loop is CASSYSPGRSYEQYF. The DNA of the CDR3 is TGTGCCAGCAGTTACTCCCCCGGTCGCTCCTACGAGCAGTACTTC.

The chain combines TRBV21-1 with TRBJ2-3; the listed D gene, TRBD1, was not tested against the DNA. TRBV21-1 is annotated as a pseudogene. The CDR3 has 18 residues. The CDR3 DNA follows: TGTGCCAGCAGCAAAGGGCCCCTTGAAGGGGGCGCGAGGGATACGCAGTATTTT. As protein: CASSKGPLEGGARDTQYF.

This chain links TRBV5-5 with TRBJ1-5; a possible D gene is TRBD1 (5 bases). Germline CDR1 SGHKS, CDR2 YYEKEE (reference sequence). V lost 1 base to trimming and J lost 6 bases, with 14 bases between them. CDR3 length equals 15 residues. The CDR3 sequence is CASSLSGKGGQPQHF. For the CDR3, the DNA is TGTGCCAGCAGCTTGTCAGGGAAGGGAGGTCAGCCCCAGCATTTT.

The chain is built from TRBV3-1 (or the pseudogene TRBV3-2) and TRBJ1-4, with a weak D call TRBD1 (5 bases). Germline V gene sequence: CDR1 LGHDT, CDR2 YNNKEL (reference sequence). The length of the CDR3 is 15 residues. V gave up 0 bases and J gave up 10 bases, with 15 bases separating them. The CDR3 reads CASSQDKVRVGKLFF. CDR3 nucleotides: TGTGCCAGCAGCCAAGATAAGGTCAGGGTAGGAAAACTGTTTTTT.

The J gene is TRBJ1-1, the V gene TRBV28; 9 nucleotides match TRBD1. Germline trimming cut 6 bases from V and 5 bases from J; bases unmatched to any gene: 13. This CDR3 has 16 amino acids. CDR1 and CDR2 (germline): MDHEN, SYDVKM. CDR3 residues: CASSPSSGQGSTEAFF. The CDR3 DNA reads TGTGCCAGCAGCCCTAGTTCGGGACAGGGTTCTACTGAAGCTTTCTTT.

The chain carries TRBV4-2 and TRBJ1-4; TRBD1 matches at 11 bases. V was clipped by 1 base and J by 5 bases; unmatched bases: 3. This CDR3 contains 16 residues. Germline CDR1 and CDR2: LGHNA and YNFKEQ. The CDR3 coding sequence is TGTGCCAGCAGCCAAGGGGGGACAGGGGGGAATGAAAAACTGTTTTTT. Its translation: CASSQGGTGGNEKLFF.

This clone was counted between two and nine times. V usage is TRBV11-3 and J usage is TRBJ2-1, with TRBD2 identical over 7 bases. The CDR3 extends over 18 amino acids. After removal of 4 bases from V and 0 bases from J, the junction contained 12 bases not matched to a gene. Germline assignment: CDR1 SGHNT and CDR2 YENEEA. The CDR3 bases are TGTGCCAGCAGCTCTTTAACGTCCCGGGGGGACTCCTACAATGAGCAGTTCTTC. It codes for CASSSLTSRGDSYNEQFF.

V usage is TRBV14 and J usage is TRBJ2-3, with D uncertain. Trimming removed 0 bases from V and 6 bases from J, with 7 bases in between. The CDR3 is 13 residues long. Germline assignment: CDR1 SGHDN and CDR2 FVKESK. The CDR3 nucleotides read TGTGCCAGCAGCCAAGATCTATCCGATACGCAGTATTTT. Protein sequence: CASSQDLSDTQYF.